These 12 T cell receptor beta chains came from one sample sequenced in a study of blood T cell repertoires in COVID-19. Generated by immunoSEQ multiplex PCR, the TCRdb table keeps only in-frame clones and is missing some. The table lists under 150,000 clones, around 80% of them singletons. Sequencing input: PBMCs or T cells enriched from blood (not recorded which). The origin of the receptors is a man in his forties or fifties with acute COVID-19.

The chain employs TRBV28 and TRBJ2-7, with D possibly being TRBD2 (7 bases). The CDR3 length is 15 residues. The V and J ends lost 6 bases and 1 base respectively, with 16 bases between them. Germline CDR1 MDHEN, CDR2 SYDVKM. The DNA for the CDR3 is TGTGCCAGCAGGGGGGGCAGCGGGAATTCCTACGAGCAGTACTTC. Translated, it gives CASRGGSGNSYEQYF.

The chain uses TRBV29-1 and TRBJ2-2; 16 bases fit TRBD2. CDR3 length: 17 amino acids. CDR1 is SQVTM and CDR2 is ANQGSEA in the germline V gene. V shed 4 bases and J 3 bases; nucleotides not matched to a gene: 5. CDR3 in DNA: TGCAGCGTTGCGGGACTAGCGGGAGGGGGGGACACCGGGGAGCTGTTTTTT. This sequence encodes CSVAGLAGGGDTGELFF.

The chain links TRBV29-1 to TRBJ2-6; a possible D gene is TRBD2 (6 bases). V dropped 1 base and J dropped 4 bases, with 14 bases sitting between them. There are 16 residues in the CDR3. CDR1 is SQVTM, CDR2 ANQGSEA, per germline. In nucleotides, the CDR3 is TGCAGCGTTGAAGGGGGAGGAAAAGAAGGGGCCAACGTCCTGACTTTC. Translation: CSVEGGGKEGANVLTF.

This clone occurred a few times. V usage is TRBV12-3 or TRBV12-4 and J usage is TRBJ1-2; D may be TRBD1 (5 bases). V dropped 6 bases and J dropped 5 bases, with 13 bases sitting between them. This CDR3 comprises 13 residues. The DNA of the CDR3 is TGTGCCAGCAGCACAGGCTTGAGGTATGGCTACACCTTC. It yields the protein CASSTGLRYGYTF.

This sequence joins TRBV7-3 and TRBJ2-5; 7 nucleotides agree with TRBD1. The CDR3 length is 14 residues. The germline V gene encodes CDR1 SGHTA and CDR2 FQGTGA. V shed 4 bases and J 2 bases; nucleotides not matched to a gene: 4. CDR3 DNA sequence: TGTGCCAGCAGCTACCGGGACAGACAAGAGACCCAGTACTTC. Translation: CASSYRDRQETQYF.

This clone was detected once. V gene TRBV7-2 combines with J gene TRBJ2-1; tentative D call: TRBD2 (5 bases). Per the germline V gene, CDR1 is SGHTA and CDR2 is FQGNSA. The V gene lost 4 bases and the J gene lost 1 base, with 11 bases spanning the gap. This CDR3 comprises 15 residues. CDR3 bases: TGTGCCAGCAGCTCGGGGTGGGAGTCCTACAATGAGCAGTTCTTC. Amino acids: CASSSGWESYNEQFF.

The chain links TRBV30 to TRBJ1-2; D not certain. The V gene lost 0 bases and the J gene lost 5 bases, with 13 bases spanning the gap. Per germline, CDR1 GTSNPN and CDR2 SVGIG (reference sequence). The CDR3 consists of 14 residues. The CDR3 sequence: CAWSVLTETYGYTF. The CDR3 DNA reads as TGTGCCTGGAGTGTATTAACGGAGACTTATGGCTACACCTTC.

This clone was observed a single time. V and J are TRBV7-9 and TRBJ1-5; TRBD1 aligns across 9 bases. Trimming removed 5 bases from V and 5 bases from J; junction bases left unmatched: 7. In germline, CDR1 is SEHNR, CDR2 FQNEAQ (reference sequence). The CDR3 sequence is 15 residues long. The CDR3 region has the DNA TGTGCCAGCAGCCCGGGACAGGGCCCCCATCAGCCCCAGCATTTT. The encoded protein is CASSPGQGPHQPQHF.

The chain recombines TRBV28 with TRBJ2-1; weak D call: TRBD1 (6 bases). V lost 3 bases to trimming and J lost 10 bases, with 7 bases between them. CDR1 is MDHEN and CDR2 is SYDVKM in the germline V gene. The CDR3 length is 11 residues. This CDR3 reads CASSLTGEQFF. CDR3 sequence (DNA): TGTGCCAGCAGTTTGACAGGAGAGCAGTTCTTC.

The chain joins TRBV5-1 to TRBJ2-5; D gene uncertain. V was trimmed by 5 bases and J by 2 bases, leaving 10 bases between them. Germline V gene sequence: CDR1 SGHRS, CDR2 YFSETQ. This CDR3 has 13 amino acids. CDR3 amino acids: CASSLTEQETQYF. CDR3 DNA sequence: TGCGCCAGCAGTTTAACAGAACAAGAGACCCAGTACTTC.

The CDR3: CASSLLAGAPHEQFF. For the CDR3, the DNA is TGTGCCAGCAGCTTACTAGCGGGAGCCCCCCATGAGCAGTTCTTC. The genes are TRBV5-6 and TRBJ2-1, with 11 bases identical to TRBD2. Losses at the gene ends were 2 bases for V and 8 bases for J; bases not matched to a gene: 6. The CDR3 has 15 amino acids. Germline CDR1 is SGHDT and CDR2 is YYEEEE.

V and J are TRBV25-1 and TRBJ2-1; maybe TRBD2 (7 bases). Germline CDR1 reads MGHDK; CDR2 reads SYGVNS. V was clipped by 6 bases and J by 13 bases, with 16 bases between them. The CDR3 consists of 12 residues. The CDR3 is CASSLRGGEQFF. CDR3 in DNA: TGTGCCAGCAGCCTAAGAGGGGGGGAACAGTTCTTC. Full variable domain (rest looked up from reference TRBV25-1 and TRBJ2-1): EADIYQTPRYLVIGTGKKITLECSQTMGHDKMYWYQQDPGMELHLIHYSYGVNSTEKGDLSSESTVSRIRTEHFPLTLESARPSHTSQYLCASSLRGGEQFFGPGTRLTVL.